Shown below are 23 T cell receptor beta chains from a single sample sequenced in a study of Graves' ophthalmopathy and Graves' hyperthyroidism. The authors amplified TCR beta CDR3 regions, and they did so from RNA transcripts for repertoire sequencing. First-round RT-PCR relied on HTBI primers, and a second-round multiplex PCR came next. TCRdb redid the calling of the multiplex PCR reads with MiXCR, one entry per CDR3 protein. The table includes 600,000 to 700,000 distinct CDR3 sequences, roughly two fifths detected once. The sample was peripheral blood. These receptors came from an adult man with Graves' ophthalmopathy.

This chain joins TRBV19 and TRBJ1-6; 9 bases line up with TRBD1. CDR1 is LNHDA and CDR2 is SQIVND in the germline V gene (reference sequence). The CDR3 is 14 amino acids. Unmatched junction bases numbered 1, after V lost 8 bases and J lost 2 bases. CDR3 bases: TGTGCCAGTTGGGACAGGGCCTATAATTCACCCCTCCACTTT. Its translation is CASWDRAYNSPLHF.

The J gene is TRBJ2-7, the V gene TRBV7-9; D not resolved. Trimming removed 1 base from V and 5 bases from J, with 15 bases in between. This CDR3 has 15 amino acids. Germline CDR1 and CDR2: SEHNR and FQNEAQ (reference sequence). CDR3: CASSLEVGFWDEQYF. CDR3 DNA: TGTGCCAGCAGCTTAGAGGTGGGGTTTTGGGACGAGCAGTACTTC. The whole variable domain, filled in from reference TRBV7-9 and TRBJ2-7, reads DTGVSQNPRHKITKRGQNVTFRCDPISEHNRLYWYRQTLGQGPEFLTYFQNEAQLEKSRLLSDRFSAERPKGSFSTLEIQRTEQGDSAMYLCASSLEVGFWDEQYFGPGTRLTVT.

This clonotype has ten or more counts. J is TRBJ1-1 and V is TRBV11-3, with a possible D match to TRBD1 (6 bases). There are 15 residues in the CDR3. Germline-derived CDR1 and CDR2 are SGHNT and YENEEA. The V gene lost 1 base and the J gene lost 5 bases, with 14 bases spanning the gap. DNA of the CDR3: TGTGCCAGCAGCTTAGGTGGGGGGCGGTGGACTGAAGCTTTCTTT. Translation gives CASSLGGGRWTEAFF.

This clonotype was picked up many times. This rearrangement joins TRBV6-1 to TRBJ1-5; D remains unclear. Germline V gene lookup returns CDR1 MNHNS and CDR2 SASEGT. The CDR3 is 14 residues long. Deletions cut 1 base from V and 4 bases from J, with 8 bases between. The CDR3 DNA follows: TGTGCCAGCAGTGAAGGGACCGAAAATCAGCCCCAGCATTTT. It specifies CASSEGTENQPQHF.

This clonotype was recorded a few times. The CDR3 region has the DNA TGTGCCGCGGCGGGACTAGCGGGAGGTTACGGGGAGCTGTTTTTT. Protein: CAAAGLAGGYGELFF. The chain couples TRBV6-6 to TRBJ2-2; TRBD2 matches 15 bases. Looked up from germline, CDR1 is MNHNY and CDR2 is SVGAGI (reference sequence). Trimming at V came to 11 bases and at J to 7 bases, leaving 8 bases not matched to a gene. The CDR3 sequence is 15 residues long.

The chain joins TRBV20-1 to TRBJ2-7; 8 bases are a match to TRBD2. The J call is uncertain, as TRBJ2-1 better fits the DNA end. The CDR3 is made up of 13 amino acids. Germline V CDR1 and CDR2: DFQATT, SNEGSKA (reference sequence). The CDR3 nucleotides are TGCAGTGCTAGAGAGGGACTAGACAATGAGCAGTTCTTC. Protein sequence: CSAREGLDNEQFF.

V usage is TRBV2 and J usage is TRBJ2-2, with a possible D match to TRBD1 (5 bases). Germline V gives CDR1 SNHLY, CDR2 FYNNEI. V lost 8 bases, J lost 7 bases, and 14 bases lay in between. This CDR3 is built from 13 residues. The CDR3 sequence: CASGAGMNGELFF. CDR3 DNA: TGTGCCAGCGGGGCAGGGATGAACGGGGAGCTGTTTTTT. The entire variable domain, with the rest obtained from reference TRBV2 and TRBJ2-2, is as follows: EPEVTQTPSHQVTQMGQEVILRCVPISNHLYFYWYRQILGQKVEFLVSFYNNEISEKSEIFDDQFSVERPDGSNFTLKIRSTKLEDSAMYFCASGAGMNGELFFGEGSRLTVL.

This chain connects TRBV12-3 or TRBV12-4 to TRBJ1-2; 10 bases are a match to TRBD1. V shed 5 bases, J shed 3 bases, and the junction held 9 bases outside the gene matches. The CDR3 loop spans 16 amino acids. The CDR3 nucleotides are TGTGCCAGCAGTACATTCCGGGACAGGGGCGACTATGGCTACACCTTC. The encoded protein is CASSTFRDRGDYGYTF.

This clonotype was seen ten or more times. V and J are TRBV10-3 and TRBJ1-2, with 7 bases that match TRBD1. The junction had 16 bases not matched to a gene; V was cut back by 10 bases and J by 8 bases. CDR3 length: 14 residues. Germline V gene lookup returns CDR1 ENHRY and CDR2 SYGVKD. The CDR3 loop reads CASIPLTGLGGYTF. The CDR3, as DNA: TGTGCCAGCATCCCCCTGACAGGGCTCGGGGGCTACACCTTC.

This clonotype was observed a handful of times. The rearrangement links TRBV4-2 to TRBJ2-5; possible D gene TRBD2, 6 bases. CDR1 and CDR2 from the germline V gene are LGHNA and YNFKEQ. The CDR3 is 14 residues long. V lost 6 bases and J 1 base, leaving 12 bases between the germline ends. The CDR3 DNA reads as TGTGCCAGCAGTGGTCTAGCGATCCAAGAGACCCAGTACTTC. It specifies CASSGLAIQETQYF.

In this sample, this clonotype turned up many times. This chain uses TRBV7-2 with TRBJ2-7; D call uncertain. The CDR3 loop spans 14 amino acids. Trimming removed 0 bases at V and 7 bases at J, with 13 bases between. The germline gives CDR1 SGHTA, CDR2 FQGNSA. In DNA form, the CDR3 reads TGTGCCAGCAGCTTAGCTGGGTTTCCAAGGGAGCAGTACTTC. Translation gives CASSLAGFPREQYF.

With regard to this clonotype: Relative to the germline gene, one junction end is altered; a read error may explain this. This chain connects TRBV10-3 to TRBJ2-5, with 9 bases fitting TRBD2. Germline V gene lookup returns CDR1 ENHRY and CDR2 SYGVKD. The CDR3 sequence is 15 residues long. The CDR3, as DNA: TGTGCCAGCAGTGAACTAGCGGGTCGGGAAGAGACCCAGTACTTC. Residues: CASSELAGREETQYF.

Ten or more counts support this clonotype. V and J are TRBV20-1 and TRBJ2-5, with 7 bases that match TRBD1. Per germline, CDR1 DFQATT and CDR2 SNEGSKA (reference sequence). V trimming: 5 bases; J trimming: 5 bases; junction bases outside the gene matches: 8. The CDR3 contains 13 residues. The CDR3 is CSAGQQGRETQYF. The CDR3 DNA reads TGCAGTGCTGGACAACAGGGGCGGGAGACCCAGTACTTC.

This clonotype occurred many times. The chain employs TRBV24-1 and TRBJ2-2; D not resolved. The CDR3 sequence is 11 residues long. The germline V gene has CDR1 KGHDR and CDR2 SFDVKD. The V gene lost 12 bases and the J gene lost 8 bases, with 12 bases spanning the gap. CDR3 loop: CAPTRAGELFF. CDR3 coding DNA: TGTGCCCCGACCCGGGCTGGGGAGCTGTTTTTT.

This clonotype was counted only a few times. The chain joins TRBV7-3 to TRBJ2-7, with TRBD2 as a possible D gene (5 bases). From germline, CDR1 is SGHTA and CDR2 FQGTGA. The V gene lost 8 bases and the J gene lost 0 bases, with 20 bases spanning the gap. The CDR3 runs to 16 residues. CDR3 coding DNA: TGTGCCAGCTCACCGGTACCGGGATCCACCTCCTACGAGCAGTACTTC. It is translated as CASSPVPGSTSYEQYF.

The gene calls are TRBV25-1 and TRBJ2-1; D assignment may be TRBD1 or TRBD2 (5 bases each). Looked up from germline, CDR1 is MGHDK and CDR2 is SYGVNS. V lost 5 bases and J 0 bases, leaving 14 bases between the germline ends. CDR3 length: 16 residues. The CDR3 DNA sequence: TGTGCCAGCAGTCGTTTGTCAGGGAGCTCCTACAATGAGCAGTTCTTC. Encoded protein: CASSRLSGSSYNEQFF.

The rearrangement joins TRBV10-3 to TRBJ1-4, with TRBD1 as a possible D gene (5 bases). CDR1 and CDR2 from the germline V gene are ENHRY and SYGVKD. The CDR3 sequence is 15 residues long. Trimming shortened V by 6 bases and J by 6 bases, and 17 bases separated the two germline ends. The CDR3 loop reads CAISPGTSGHEKLFF. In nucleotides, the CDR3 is TGTGCCATCAGCCCCGGGACTAGCGGGCATGAAAAACTGTTTTTT.

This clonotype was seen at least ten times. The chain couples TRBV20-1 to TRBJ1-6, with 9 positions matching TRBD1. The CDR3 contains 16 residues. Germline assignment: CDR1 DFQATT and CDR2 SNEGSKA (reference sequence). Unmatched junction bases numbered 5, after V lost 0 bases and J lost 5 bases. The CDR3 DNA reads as TGCAGTGCTAGAGAGGGTGGACAGGGGAATAATTCACCCCTCCACTTT. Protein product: CSAREGGQGNNSPLHF.

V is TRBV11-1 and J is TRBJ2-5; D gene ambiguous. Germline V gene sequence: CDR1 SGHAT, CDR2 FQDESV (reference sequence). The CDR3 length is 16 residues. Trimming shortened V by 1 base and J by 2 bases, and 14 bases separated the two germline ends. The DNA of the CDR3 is TGTGCCAGCAGCTTAGGTCCTTCAGAGATGCAAGAGACCCAGTACTTC. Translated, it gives CASSLGPSEMQETQYF.

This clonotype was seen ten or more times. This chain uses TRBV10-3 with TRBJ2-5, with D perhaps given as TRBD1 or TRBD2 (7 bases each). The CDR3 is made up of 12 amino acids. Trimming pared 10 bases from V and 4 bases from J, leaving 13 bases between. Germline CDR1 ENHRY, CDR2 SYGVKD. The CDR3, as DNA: TGTGCCAGCAGGGGGGGAGTAGAGACCCAGTACTTC. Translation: CASRGGVETQYF.

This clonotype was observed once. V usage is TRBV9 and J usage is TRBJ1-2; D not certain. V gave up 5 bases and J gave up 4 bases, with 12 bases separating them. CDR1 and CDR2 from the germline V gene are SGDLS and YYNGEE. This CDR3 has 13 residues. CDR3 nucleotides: TGTGCCAGCAGTGAAGACACCTCCTATGGCTACACCTTC. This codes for CASSEDTSYGYTF.

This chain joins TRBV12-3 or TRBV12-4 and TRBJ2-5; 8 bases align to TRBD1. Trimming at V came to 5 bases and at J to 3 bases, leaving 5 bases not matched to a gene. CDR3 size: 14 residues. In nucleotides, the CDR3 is TGTGCCAGCAGTCATAACAGGGGGGAAGAGACCCAGTACTTC. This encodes CASSHNRGEETQYF.

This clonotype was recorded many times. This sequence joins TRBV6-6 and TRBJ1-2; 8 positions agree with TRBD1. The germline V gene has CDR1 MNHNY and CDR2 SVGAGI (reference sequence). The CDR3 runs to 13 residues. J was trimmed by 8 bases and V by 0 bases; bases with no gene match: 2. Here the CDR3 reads CASSYSDRVGYTF. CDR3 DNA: TGTGCCAGCAGTTACTCGGACAGGGTGGGCTACACCTTC.